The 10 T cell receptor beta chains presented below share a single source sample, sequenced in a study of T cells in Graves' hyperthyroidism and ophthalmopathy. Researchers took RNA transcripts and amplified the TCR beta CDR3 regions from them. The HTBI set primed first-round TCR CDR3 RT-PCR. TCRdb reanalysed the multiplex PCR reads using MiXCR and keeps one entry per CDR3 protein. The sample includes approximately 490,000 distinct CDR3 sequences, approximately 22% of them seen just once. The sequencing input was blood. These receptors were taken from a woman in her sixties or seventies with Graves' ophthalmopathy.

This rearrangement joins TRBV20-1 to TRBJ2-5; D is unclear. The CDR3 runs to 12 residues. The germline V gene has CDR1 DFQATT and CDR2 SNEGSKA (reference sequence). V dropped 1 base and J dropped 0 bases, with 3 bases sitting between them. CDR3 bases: TGCAGTGCTAGAGGCCACCAAGAGACCCAGTACTTC. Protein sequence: CSARGHQETQYF.

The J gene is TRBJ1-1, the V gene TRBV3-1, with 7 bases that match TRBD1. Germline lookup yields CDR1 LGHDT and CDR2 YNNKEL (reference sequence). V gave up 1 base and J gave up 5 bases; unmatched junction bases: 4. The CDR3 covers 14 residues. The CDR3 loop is CASSQGPQGTEAFF. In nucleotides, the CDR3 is TGTGCCAGCAGCCAAGGTCCACAGGGGACTGAAGCTTTCTTT.

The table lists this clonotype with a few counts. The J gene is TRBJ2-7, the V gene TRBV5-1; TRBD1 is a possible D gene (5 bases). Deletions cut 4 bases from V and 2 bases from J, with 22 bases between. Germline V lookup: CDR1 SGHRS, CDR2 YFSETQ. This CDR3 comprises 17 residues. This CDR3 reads CASSPLLTAAVPYEQYF. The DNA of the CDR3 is TGCGCCAGCAGCCCACTCCTGACAGCTGCAGTCCCCTACGAGCAGTACTTC.

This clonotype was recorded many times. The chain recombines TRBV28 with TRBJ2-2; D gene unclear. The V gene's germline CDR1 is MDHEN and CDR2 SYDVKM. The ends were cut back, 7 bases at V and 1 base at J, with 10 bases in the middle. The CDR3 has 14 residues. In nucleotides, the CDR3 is TGTGCCAGCACAGAAGGCCAGAACACCGGGGAGCTGTTTTTT. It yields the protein CASTEGQNTGELFF.

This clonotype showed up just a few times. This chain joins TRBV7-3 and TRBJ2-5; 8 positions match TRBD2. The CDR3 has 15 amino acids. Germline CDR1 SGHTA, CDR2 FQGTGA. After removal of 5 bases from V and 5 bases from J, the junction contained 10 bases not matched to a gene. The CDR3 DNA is TGTGCCAGCAGCACAACCGGGACTAGAGGGGAGACCCAGTACTTC. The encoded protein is CASSTTGTRGETQYF.

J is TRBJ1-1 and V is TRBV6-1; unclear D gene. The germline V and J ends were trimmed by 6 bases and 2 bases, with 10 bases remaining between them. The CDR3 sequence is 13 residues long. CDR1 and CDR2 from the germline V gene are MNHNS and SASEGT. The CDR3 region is CASSQEINTEAFF. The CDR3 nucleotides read TGTGCCAGCAGCCAGGAAATTAACACTGAAGCTTTCTTT.

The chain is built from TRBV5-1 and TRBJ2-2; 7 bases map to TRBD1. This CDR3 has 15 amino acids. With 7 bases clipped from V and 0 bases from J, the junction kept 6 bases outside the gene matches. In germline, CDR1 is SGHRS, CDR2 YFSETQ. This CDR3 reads CASRRQGANTGELFF. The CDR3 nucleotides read TGCGCCAGCCGTCGACAGGGTGCGAACACCGGGGAGCTGTTTTTT. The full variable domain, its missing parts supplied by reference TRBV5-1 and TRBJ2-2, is KAGVTQTPRYLIKTRGQQVTLSCSPISGHRSVSWYQQTPGQGLQFLFEYFSETQRNKGNFPGRFSGRQFSNSRSEMNVSTLELGDSALYLCASRRQGANTGELFFGEGSRLTVL.

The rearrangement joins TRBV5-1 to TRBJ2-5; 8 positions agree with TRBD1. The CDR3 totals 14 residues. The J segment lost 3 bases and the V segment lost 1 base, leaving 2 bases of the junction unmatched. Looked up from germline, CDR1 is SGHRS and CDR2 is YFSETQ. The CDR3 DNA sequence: TGCGCCAGCAGCTTGTGGGACAGGAAAGAGACCCAGTACTTC. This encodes CASSLWDRKETQYF. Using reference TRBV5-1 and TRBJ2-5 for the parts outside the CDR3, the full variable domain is KAGVTQTPRYLIKTRGQQVTLSCSPISGHRSVSWYQQTPGQGLQFLFEYFSETQRNKGNFPGRFSGRQFSNSRSEMNVSTLELGDSALYLCASSLWDRKETQYFGPGTRLLVL.

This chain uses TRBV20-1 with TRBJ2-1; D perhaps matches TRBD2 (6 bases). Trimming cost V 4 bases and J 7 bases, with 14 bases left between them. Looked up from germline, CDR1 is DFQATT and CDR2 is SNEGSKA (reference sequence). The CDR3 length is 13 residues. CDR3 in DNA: TGCAGTGCTACGGCCTACGGGGGTAATGAGCAGTTCTTC. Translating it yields CSATAYGGNEQFF.

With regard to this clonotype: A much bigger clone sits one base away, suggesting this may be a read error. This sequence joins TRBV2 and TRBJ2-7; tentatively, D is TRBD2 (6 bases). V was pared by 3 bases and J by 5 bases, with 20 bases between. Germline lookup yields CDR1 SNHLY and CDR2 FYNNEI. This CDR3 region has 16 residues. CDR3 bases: TGTGCCAGCAGTGAGGGTTTTTTCGGGGGACGGAACGAGCAGTACTTC. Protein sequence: CASSEGFFGGRNEQYF. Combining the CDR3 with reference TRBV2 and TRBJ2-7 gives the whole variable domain EPEVTQTPSHQVTQMGQEVILRCVPISNHLYFYWYRQILGQKVEFLVSFYNNEISEKSEIFDDQFSVERPDGSNFTLKIRSTKLEDSAMYFCASSEGFFGGRNEQYFGPGTRLTVT.